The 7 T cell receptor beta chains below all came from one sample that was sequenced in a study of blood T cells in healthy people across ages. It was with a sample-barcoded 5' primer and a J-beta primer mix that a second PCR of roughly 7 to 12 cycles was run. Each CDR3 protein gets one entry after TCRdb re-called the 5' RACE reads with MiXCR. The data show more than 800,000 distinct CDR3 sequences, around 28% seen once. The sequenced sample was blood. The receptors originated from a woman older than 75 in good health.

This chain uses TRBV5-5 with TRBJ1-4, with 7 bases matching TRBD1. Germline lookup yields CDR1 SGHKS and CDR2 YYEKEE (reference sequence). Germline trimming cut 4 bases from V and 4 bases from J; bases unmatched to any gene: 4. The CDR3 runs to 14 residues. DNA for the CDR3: TGTGCCAGCAGCGTGGGACAGTTTAATGAAAAACTGTTTTTT. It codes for CASSVGQFNEKLFF. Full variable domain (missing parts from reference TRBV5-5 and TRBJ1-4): DAGVTQSPTHLIKTRGQQVTLRCSPISGHKSVSWYQQVLGQGPQFIFQYYEKEERGRGNFPDRFSARQFPNYSSELNVNALLLGDSALYLCASSVGQFNEKLFFGSGTQLSVL.

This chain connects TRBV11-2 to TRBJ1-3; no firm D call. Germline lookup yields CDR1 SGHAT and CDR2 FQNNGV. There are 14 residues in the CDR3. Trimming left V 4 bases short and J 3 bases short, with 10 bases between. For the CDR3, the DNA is TGTGCCAGCAGCTCCCTGGACGGTGGAAACACCATATATTTT. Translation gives CASSSLDGGNTIYF.

The CDR3, as DNA: TGTGCCAGCAGTGAAGCGGGAGGGGTGGTCGAGGAGCAGTTCTTC. This translates into CASSEAGGVVEEQFF. The chain uses TRBV2 and TRBJ2-1, with 7 bases fitting TRBD2. V shed 0 bases, J shed 10 bases, and the junction held 9 bases outside the gene matches. Germline CDR1 SNHLY, CDR2 FYNNEI. CDR3 size: 15 residues.

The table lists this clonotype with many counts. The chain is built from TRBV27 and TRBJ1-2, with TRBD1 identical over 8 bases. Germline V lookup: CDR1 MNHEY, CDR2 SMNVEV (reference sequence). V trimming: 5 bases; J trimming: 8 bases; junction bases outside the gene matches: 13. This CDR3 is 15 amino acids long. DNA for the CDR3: TGTGCCAGCAGTCCCGACAGGGGAGTCTTGCGCGGCTACACCTTC. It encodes CASSPDRGVLRGYTF.

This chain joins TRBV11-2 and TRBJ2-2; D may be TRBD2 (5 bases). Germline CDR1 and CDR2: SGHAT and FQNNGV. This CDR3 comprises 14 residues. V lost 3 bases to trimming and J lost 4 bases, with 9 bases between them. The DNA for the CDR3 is TGTGCCAGCAGCTTCGCGGGTGGCACCGGGGAGCTGTTTTTT. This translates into CASSFAGGTGELFF.

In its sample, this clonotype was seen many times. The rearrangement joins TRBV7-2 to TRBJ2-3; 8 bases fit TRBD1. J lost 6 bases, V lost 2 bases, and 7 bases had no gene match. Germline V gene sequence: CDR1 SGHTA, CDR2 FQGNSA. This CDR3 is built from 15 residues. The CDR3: CASSLNPGGWDTQYF. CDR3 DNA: TGTGCCAGCAGCTTAAACCCAGGGGGCTGGGATACGCAGTATTTT.

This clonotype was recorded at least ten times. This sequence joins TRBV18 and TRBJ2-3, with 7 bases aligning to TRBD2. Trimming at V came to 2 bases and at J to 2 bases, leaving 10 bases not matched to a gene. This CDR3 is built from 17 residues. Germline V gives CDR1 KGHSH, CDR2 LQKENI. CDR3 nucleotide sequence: TGTGCCAGCTCACCAGTAGCGCCTAGCGGATCCACAGATACGCAGTATTTT. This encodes CASSPVAPSGSTDTQYF.